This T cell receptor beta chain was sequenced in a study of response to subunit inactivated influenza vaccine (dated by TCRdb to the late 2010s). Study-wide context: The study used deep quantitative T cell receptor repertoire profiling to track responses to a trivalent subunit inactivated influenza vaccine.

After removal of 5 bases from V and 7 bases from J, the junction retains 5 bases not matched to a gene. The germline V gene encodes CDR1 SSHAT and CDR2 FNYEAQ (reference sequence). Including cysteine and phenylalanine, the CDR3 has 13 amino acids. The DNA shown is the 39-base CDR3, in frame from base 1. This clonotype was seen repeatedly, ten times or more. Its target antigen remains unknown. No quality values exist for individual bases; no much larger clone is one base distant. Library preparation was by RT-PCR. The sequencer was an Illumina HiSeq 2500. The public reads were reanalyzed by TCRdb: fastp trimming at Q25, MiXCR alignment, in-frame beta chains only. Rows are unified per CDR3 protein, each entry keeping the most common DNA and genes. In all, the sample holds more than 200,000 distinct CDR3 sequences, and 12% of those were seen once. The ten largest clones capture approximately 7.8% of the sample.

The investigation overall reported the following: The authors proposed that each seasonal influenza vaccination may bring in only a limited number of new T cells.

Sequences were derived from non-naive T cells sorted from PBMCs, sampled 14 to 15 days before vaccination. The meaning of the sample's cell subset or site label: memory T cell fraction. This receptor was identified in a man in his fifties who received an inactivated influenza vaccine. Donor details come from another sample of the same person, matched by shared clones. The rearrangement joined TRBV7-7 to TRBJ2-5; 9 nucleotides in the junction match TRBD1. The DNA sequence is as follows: TGTGCCAGCAGCAGGGACAGGGAAGGGACCCAGTACTTC. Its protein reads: CASSRDREGTQYF. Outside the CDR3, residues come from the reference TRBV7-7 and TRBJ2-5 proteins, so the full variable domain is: GAGVSQSPRYKVTKRGQDVTLRCDPISSHATLYWYQQALGQGPEFLTYFNYEAQPDKSGLPSDRFSAERPEGSISTLTIQRTEQRDSAMYRCASSRDREGTQYFGPGTRLLVL.